One and the same sample provided the 5 T cell receptor beta chains below, sequenced in a study of spatial heterogeneity in lung cancer (dated by TCRdb to between 2018 and 2021). What this sample's time point label stands for: blood at routine non-recurrence follow-up after resection. Library preparation employed 5' RACE. TCRdb names NextSeq 500 as the instrument used. Starting from the raw public reads, TCRdb applied fastp trimming at Q25, assembled clones with MiXCR and retained in-frame beta chains. Merged by CDR3 protein, the rows form single entries marked with the most common genes and DNA. The sample contains some 20,000 distinct CDR3 sequences, 9.2% of them found a single time. 20% of the sample rests with the top ten. The sequencing here drew on PBMCs, taken at follow-up. The receptors here all came from a male donor with early-stage non-small cell lung cancer.

This clonotype has a count of ten or more. This chain uses TRBV4-3 with TRBJ1-2; TRBD1 is a possible D gene (6 bases). Trimming removed 0 bases from V and 4 bases from J, with 18 bases in between. CDR1 is LGHNA, CDR2 YSLEER, per germline. The CDR3 extends over 17 amino acids. The CDR3 region has the DNA TGCGCCAGCAGCCAAGATTCCGATGGAGGGGGAGGCTATGGCTACACCTTC. As protein: CASSQDSDGGGGYGYTF.

The sample holds many counts of this clonotype. The rearrangement uses TRBV11-2 and TRBJ2-5; D is undetermined. V lost 1 base to trimming and J lost 5 bases, with 5 bases between them. CDR3 size: 12 residues. The germline V gene encodes CDR1 SGHAT and CDR2 FQNNGV. DNA of the CDR3: TGTGCCAGCAGCTTAGTCGGGGAGACCCAGTACTTC. Amino acid sequence: CASSLVGETQYF.

This clonotype was counted many times. This chain uses TRBV28 with TRBJ1-5; D is undetermined. The CDR3 sequence is 15 residues long. Germline V lookup: CDR1 MDHEN, CDR2 SYDVKM. V was shortened by 6 bases and J by 3 bases, with 15 bases between the two germline ends. The CDR3 loop is CASSRAASINQPQHF. CDR3 in DNA: TGTGCCAGCAGCCGGGCGGCCTCTATCAATCAGCCCCAGCATTTT.

This clonotype was recorded many times. The rearrangement links TRBV20-1 to TRBJ1-5; D uncertain. With 8 bases removed from V and 4 bases from J, the gap between germline ends came to 21 bases. The CDR3 length is 15 residues. CDR1 DFQATT and CDR2 SNEGSKA come from the germline V gene (reference sequence). The CDR3 spells CSSTPRETGNQPQHF. The CDR3 DNA follows: TGCAGTTCGACCCCCCGAGAGACTGGGAATCAGCCCCAGCATTTT.

The chain is built from TRBV28 and TRBJ1-4, with TRBD1 as a possible D gene (6 bases). Germline-derived CDR1 and CDR2 are MDHEN and SYDVKM. V was shortened by 0 bases and J by 8 bases, with 10 bases between the two germline ends. The CDR3 is 14 residues long. The CDR3 sequence is CASSLWTGKEKLFF. The CDR3, as DNA: TGTGCCAGCAGTTTATGGACAGGAAAAGAAAAACTGTTTTTT.